The 14 T cell receptor beta chains below were found in one sample sequenced in a study of cytomegalovirus exposure and HLA in healthy donors. The PCR ran on 60 Vbeta and 13 Jbeta primers. Sequenced by immunoSEQ multiplex PCR; TCRdb stores in-frame clones only, minus some. The sample holds over 85,000 clones, 60% to 80% seen once. Input material: PBMCs. The receptor source for this set is a middle-aged woman in good health and CMV-seronegative.

The rearrangement uses TRBV5-1 and TRBJ2-7; D is ambiguous. The germline V and J ends were trimmed by 4 bases and 4 bases, with 12 bases remaining between them. The germline gives CDR1 SGHRS, CDR2 YFSETQ. The CDR3 spans 13 residues. CDR3 protein: CASSPGEAYEQYF. The CDR3 DNA reads TGCGCCAGCAGCCCCGGTGAGGCTTACGAGCAGTACTTC.

The gene calls are TRBV18 and TRBJ2-5; possibly TRBD1 for D (5 bases). V was cut by 8 bases and J by 5 bases, with 18 bases left in between. Per the germline V gene, CDR1 is KGHSH and CDR2 is LQKENI. The CDR3 length is 14 residues. Written as DNA, the CDR3 is TGTGCCAGCCAAAGACAGTACACCCAGGAGACCCAGTACTTC. This sequence encodes CASQRQYTQETQYF.

J is TRBJ1-2 and V is TRBV18, with 8 bases aligning to TRBD1. The V gene's germline CDR1 is KGHSH and CDR2 LQKENI. V trimming: 0 bases; J trimming: 0 bases; junction bases outside the gene matches: 9. There are 18 residues in the CDR3. CDR3 residues: CASSPPGQVIPTNYGYTF. Written as DNA, the CDR3 is TGTGCCAGCTCACCACCGGGACAGGTCATCCCAACTAACTATGGCTACACCTTC.

J is TRBJ2-1 and V is TRBV5-6, with D possibly being TRBD1 (7 bases). This CDR3 comprises 15 residues. Germline values: CDR1 SGHDT, CDR2 YYEEEE. V lost 4 bases, J lost 4 bases, and 15 bases lay in between. As DNA, the CDR3 is TGTGCCAGCAGCGGCGGGACAGCGAGATACAATGAGCAGTTCTTC. It is translated as CASSGGTARYNEQFF.

The V and J genes are TRBV7-9 and TRBJ2-3, with TRBD2 matching over 13 bases. Germline-derived CDR1 and CDR2 are SEHNR and FQNEAQ (reference sequence). The V and J ends lost 6 bases and 5 bases, in that order; junction bases with no gene match: 11. The CDR3 extends over 17 amino acids. CDR3 in amino acids: CASSAYLRLAGGDTQYF. CDR3 coding DNA: TGTGCCAGCAGTGCTTATTTACGACTAGCGGGGGGAGATACGCAGTATTTT.

CDR3: CASSLGNRDSLRAFF. CDR3 DNA: TGCGCCAGCAGCCTAGGGAACCGGGACAGCTTGAGGGCTTTCTTT. The V call is TRBV5-1, the J call TRBJ1-1; 7 nucleotides match TRBD1. The CDR3 runs 15 residues. V shed 4 bases and J 11 bases; nucleotides not matched to a gene: 17. Germline values: CDR1 SGHRS, CDR2 YFSETQ.

A word on this clone: At one of its ends the junction is not consistent with the germline gene, which may arise from a read error. The chain uses TRBV7-9 and TRBJ1-5; 7 nucleotides agree with TRBD1. The CDR3 consists of 15 residues. Germline values: CDR1 SEHNR, CDR2 FQNEAQ (reference sequence). Here the CDR3 reads CASSFGATGSQPQNF. CDR3 in DNA: TGTGCCAGCAGCTTCGGGGCGACAGGGAGTCAGCCCCAGAATTTT.

The V call is TRBV6-5, the J call TRBJ1-1; 11 bases fit TRBD1. The V gene's germline CDR1 is MNHEY and CDR2 SVGAGI. This CDR3 has 15 amino acids. Germline trimming cut 4 bases from V and 3 bases from J; bases unmatched to any gene: 4. CDR3 residues: CASSWGDRGDTEAFF. CDR3 nucleotide sequence: TGTGCCAGCAGTTGGGGGGACAGGGGGGACACTGAAGCTTTCTTT.

The chain carries TRBV5-5 and TRBJ1-1; no clear D gene. V gave up 1 base and J gave up 10 bases, with 14 bases separating them. Germline-derived CDR1 and CDR2 are SGHKS and YYEKEE (reference sequence). The CDR3 sequence is 13 residues long. The CDR3 nucleotides are TGTGCCAGCAGCTTGAGGTTGCAGGCCGGAGCTTTCTTT. Translating gives CASSLRLQAGAFF.

The chain recombines TRBV30 with TRBJ2-5, with 8 bases lining up with TRBD1. V shed 5 bases and J 6 bases; nucleotides not matched to a gene: 5. The CDR3 runs 12 residues. Germline V gene data show CDR1 as GTSNPN and CDR2 as SVGIG (reference sequence). The CDR3 coding sequence is TGTGCCTGGGGGACAGGCGGTAAGACCCAGTACTTC. This translates into CAWGTGGKTQYF. Full variable domain (missing parts from reference TRBV30 and TRBJ2-5): SQTIHQWPATLVQPVGSPLSLECTVEGTSNPNLYWYRQAAGRGLQLLFYSVGIGQISSEVPQNLSASRPQDRQFILSSKKLLLSDSGFYLCAWGTGGKTQYFGPGTRLLVL.

CDR3 sequence reads: CASRYGTGRDTEAFF. As DNA, the CDR3 is TGTGCCAGCAGATACGGGACAGGGAGGGACACTGAAGCTTTCTTT. The chain uses TRBV5-5 and TRBJ1-1; TRBD1 matches 9 bases. CDR3 size: 15 residues. Germline CDR1 SGHKS, CDR2 YYEKEE (reference sequence). The junction had 8 bases not matched to a gene; V was cut back by 5 bases and J by 3 bases.

The chain recombines TRBV6-4 with TRBJ1-1, with D hard to call. The CDR3 extends over 13 amino acids. Germline-derived CDR1 and CDR2 are MRHNA and SNTAGT. Trimming removed 0 bases at V and 2 bases at J, with 4 bases between. The CDR3 DNA sequence: TGTGCCAGCAGTGACTCGGCTAACACTGAAGCTTTCTTT. Its translation: CASSDSANTEAFF.

This CDR3 reads CASSLYRGTSNTGELFF. The CDR3 nucleotides read TGTGCCAGCAGTTTATACCGTGGGACATCGAACACCGGGGAGCTGTTTTTT. This sequence joins TRBV27 and TRBJ2-2; D may be TRBD1 (6 bases). CDR1 and CDR2 (germline): MNHEY, SMNVEV (reference sequence). CDR3 size: 17 residues. The V gene lost 1 base and the J gene lost 0 bases, with 12 bases spanning the gap.

This chain joins TRBV19 and TRBJ2-1; D perhaps matches TRBD2 (7 bases). The CDR3 is 12 residues long. The V end lost 3 bases, the J end lost 12 bases, and 12 bases lay between the germline ends. Germline V gives CDR1 LNHDA, CDR2 SQIVND (reference sequence). Here the CDR3 reads CASSMGGGGQFF. The DNA of the CDR3 is TGTGCCAGTAGTATGGGAGGGGGTGGGCAGTTCTTC.